A single sample is the source of the 20 T cell receptor beta chains below, sequenced in a study of tumor-infiltrating lymphocytes in primary liver carcinoma. The roughly 19-33 mg bulk tissue piece was not sorted before simultaneous RNA and DNA extraction. The investigators made TCR beta cDNA from approximately 0.5 ug total RNA, using a constant-region primer. Three rounds of nested multiplex PCR with slightly modified ARM-PCR produced TCR beta libraries. It was with TRBV1-TRBV30 forward primers and a C-beta reverse primer that the first two PCR rounds were run, at around 9 cycles each. One entry per CDR3 protein results from TCRdb running MiXCR on the multiplex PCR reads. The table includes roughly 120,000 distinct CDR3 sequences, approximately 68% detected once. Sample: tumor-adjacent normal liver tissue. These receptors were obtained from a woman in her sixties or seventies with primary liver carcinoma and hepatitis B virus infection.

A remark on this clonotype: Possible read error: a much larger clone is one base away. The chain uses TRBV30 and TRBJ2-7, with 8 bases aligning to TRBD1. The CDR3 consists of 14 residues. Germline CDR1 GTSNPN, CDR2 SVGIG (reference sequence). With 2 bases clipped from V and 2 bases from J, the junction kept 5 bases outside the gene matches. The CDR3 coding sequence is TGTGCCTGGAGTCGGACAGGGACAACCTACGAGCAGTACTTC. Translating gives CAWSRTGTTYEQYF.

On this clonotype: An end of the junction differs from the germline gene, which may be a read error. The gene calls are TRBV29-1 and TRBJ1-1; D call uncertain. CDR1 and CDR2 (germline): SQVTM, ANQGSEA. The length of the CDR3 is 14 residues. Here the CDR3 reads CSVEDGRANTGAFF. In DNA, the CDR3 is TGCAGCGTTGAAGATGGGAGAGCTAACACTGGAGCTTTCTTT.

The chain couples TRBV28 to TRBJ2-5; D may be TRBD1 (6 bases). Germline V lookup: CDR1 MDHEN, CDR2 SYDVKM. The V end was cut by 3 bases, the J end by 4 bases, with 24 bases between. CDR3 length: 18 amino acids. CDR3 coding DNA: TGTGCCAGCAGTTTTTGGTCGGGACAAGGGGATCTCGGAGAGACCCAGTACTTC. Residues: CASSFWSGQGDLGETQYF.

The sample holds a few counts of this clonotype. This chain connects TRBV2 to TRBJ2-7, with 8 positions matching TRBD1. The junction had 11 bases not matched to a gene; V was cut back by 4 bases and J by 3 bases. The V gene's germline CDR1 is SNHLY and CDR2 FYNNEI. The CDR3 runs 16 residues. CDR3 region: CASSAPSGTGIYEQYF. DNA of the CDR3: TGTGCCAGCAGTGCCCCTTCCGGGACAGGTATCTACGAGCAGTACTTC.

As for this clonotype: One junction end does not reproduce the germline sequence, and a read error may be involved. The chain joins TRBV6-5 to TRBJ2-6; possible D gene TRBD1, 6 bases. The CDR3 sequence is 17 residues long. Looked up from germline, CDR1 is MNHEY and CDR2 is SVGAGI. The CDR3 nucleotides read TGTGCCAGTAGTTACTCGATGGGGGCGAGGGGGGCCAACGTCCTGACTTTC. Amino acids: CASSYSMGARGANVLTF.

This clonotype was seen many times. The rearrangement joins TRBV29-1 to TRBJ1-2; perhaps TRBD1 as D (5 bases). V was cut by 2 bases and J by 5 bases, with 12 bases left in between. This CDR3 is 13 amino acids long. The germline gives CDR1 SQVTM, CDR2 ANQGSEA. CDR3 nucleotides: TGCAGCGTTGAACCCGGGACGGGATATGGCTACACCTTC. Its protein is CSVEPGTGYGYTF.

This clonotype was observed many times. V usage is TRBV30 and J usage is TRBJ1-2, with 8 positions matching TRBD1. Per the germline V gene, CDR1 is GTSNPN and CDR2 is SVGIG (reference sequence). The CDR3 is 14 residues long. The trim removed 0 bases at V and 8 bases at J, leaving 8 bases unmatched. The CDR3 sequence is CAWSVQGVITGYTF. In DNA form, the CDR3 reads TGTGCCTGGAGTGTACAGGGGGTAATCACCGGCTACACCTTC.

Comments on this clonotype: A read error may be the cause here, since a much bigger clone is one base away. The chain uses TRBV7-9 and TRBJ2-5; 7 bases agree with TRBD1. With V trimmed by 5 bases and J by 1 base, 4 bases remained unmatched. The CDR3 has 14 amino acids. Looked up from germline, CDR1 is SEHNR and CDR2 is FQNEAQ (reference sequence). CDR3 nucleotide sequence: TGTGCCAGCAGCAAGACAGGGATCCAAGAGACCCAGTACTTC. It translates to CASSKTGIQETQYF.

This chain joins TRBV11-3 and TRBJ2-3, with D tentatively TRBD2 (6 bases). Germline V CDR1 and CDR2: SGHNT, YENEEA. V was pared by 6 bases and J by 5 bases, with 18 bases between. This CDR3 comprises 15 residues. In DNA, the CDR3 is TGTGCCAGCAGGCTCTTAGCGGAAGGCATAGATACGCAGTATTTT. Translated: CASRLLAEGIDTQYF.

In this sample, this clonotype turned up a few times. The chain is built from TRBV28 and TRBJ1-5; D is undetermined. The length of the CDR3 is 12 residues. Germline V gene sequence: CDR1 MDHEN, CDR2 SYDVKM. Trimming cost V 4 bases and J 9 bases, with 10 bases left between them. This CDR3 reads CASSSSVVPQHF. CDR3 DNA: TGTGCCAGCAGTTCCTCCGTGGTGCCCCAGCATTTT.

A word on this clonotype: A much larger clone is a single base away; this may be a read error. V gene TRBV5-1 combines with J gene TRBJ2-4, with 8 bases matching TRBD2. From germline, CDR1 is SGHRS and CDR2 YFSETQ. This CDR3 comprises 14 residues. The J segment lost 3 bases and the V segment lost 4 bases, leaving 3 bases of the junction unmatched. CDR3 bases: TGCGCCAGCAGCCCGGGACTAGACAAAAACATTCAGTACTTC. It yields the protein CASSPGLDKNIQYF.

On this clonotype: The junction departs from the called germline gene at one end, perhaps through a read error. V is TRBV11-2 and J is TRBJ2-7; 7 bases are a match to TRBD2. CDR3 length: 20 residues. CDR1 is SGHAT and CDR2 is FQNNGV in the germline V gene. CDR3 protein: CTSNAISRLVGGQKPYEQYF. The CDR3 nucleotides are TGTACCAGCAACGCCATTTCTCGACTAGTGGGAGGGCAGAAACCATACGAGCAGTACTTC.

The chain links TRBV29-1 to TRBJ2-1; D gene ambiguous. Germline V gene sequence: CDR1 SQVTM, CDR2 ANQGSEA. CDR3 length equals 10 residues. Trimming removed 6 bases at V and 8 bases at J, with 8 bases between. The CDR3 nucleotides read TGCAGCGTCGGGCAGCATGAGCAGTTCTTC. Protein product: CSVGQHEQFF.

This clonotype showed up many times. This sequence joins TRBV28 and TRBJ1-5; weak D call: TRBD1 (6 bases). Germline V gene data show CDR1 as MDHEN and CDR2 as SYDVKM. This CDR3 contains 14 residues. V lost 6 bases and J 5 bases, leaving 14 bases between the germline ends. CDR3 bases: TGTGCCAGCAGAGGACAGCATACCGATCAGCCCCAGCATTTT. Translation gives CASRGQHTDQPQHF.

Concerning this clonotype itself: This may arise from a read error, as a much more abundant clone is one base away. V gene TRBV12-3 or TRBV12-4 combines with J gene TRBJ2-1; maybe TRBD2 (7 bases). The ends were cut back, 10 bases at V and 4 bases at J, with 20 bases in the middle. This CDR3 is 15 amino acids long. The CDR3 loop is CATKGGGQKYNEQFF. The CDR3 DNA is TGTGCCACCAAAGGGGGGGGGCAGAAGTACAATGAGCAGTTCTTC.

This clonotype was found many times. The V and J genes are TRBV7-8 and TRBJ2-5; 10 bases align to TRBD2. Germline V gives CDR1 SGHVS, CDR2 FQNEAQ. Trimming cost V 5 bases and J 5 bases; bases outside gene matches: 14. The CDR3 contains 17 residues. The CDR3 coding sequence is TGTGCCAGCAGCCTCCGGTTGGGTCTAGCGGGAGCGGAGACCCAGTACTTC. Residues: CASSLRLGLAGAETQYF. The complete variable domain, with remaining parts taken from reference TRBV7-8 and TRBJ2-5, reads GAGVSQSPRYKVAKRGQDVALRCDPISGHVSLFWYQQALGQGPEFLTYFQNEAQLDKSGLPSDRFFAERPEGSVSTLKIQRTQQEDSAVYLCASSLRLGLAGAETQYFGPGTRLLVL.

A note on this clonotype: An end of the junction differs from the germline gene, which may be a read error. The CDR3 DNA reads TGTGCCAGTAGCCTAAGGACAACCACAGATACGCGGTATTTT. Encoded protein: CASSLRTTTDTRYF. The V gene is TRBV11-3, the J gene TRBJ2-3; D might be TRBD1 (5 bases). The CDR3 has 14 residues. CDR1 is SGHNT and CDR2 is YENEEA in the germline V gene.

This clonotype has at least ten counts. This chain uses TRBV6-1 with TRBJ2-2; no firm D call. Germline CDR1 is MNHNS and CDR2 is SASEGT. This CDR3 comprises 13 residues. V was pared by 2 bases and J by 10 bases, with 11 bases between. CDR3 sequence: CASSEHVPQELFF. The CDR3 nucleotides are TGTGCCAGCAGTGAACATGTTCCGCAGGAGCTGTTTTTT.

A word on this clonotype: A much larger clone is a single base away; this may be a read error. The chain combines TRBV5-1 with TRBJ2-3; D may be TRBD1 or TRBD2 (6 bases each). The length of the CDR3 is 16 residues. V lost 3 bases to trimming and J lost 6 bases, with 20 bases between them. The germline V gene encodes CDR1 SGHRS and CDR2 YFSETQ. The CDR3 DNA follows: TGCGCCAGCAGCTGGGGGGCGGATCTCACCTCCGATACGCAGTATTTT. Translated, it gives CASSWGADLTSDTQYF.

V is TRBV12-3 or TRBV12-4 and J is TRBJ2-5; D possibly corresponds to TRBD2 (6 bases). Between the trimmed V and J ends, which lost 8 bases and 5 bases, there was a span of 24 bases. The CDR3 runs 16 residues. DNA for the CDR3: TGTGCCAGCTACTATCTCCCGGGAGAGGTGGGTGAGACCCAGTACTTC. Its protein is CASYYLPGEVGETQYF.